This passage covers 16 T cell receptor beta chains from one sample sequenced in a study of T cell changes during pregnancy in multiple sclerosis. Generated by immunoSEQ multiplex PCR, the TCRdb table keeps only in-frame clones and is missing some. The table shows around 70,000 clones, with roughly nine tenths occurring only once. The input for sequencing was peripheral blood, taken in the first trimester of pregnancy. The receptors derive from a female donor in good health, enrolled as a control in a pregnancy study.

V and J are TRBV7-9 and TRBJ1-1; D may be TRBD1 (6 bases). The germline V gene has CDR1 SEHNR and CDR2 FQNEAQ (reference sequence). The CDR3 has 14 amino acids. Trimming took 6 bases from V and 0 from J, leaving 11 bases between them. The CDR3 sequence is CASSLTGMNTEAFF. The CDR3 nucleotides are TGTGCCAGCAGTCTCACAGGGATGAACACTGAAGCTTTCTTT.

The gene calls are TRBV9 and TRBJ2-7, with D possibly TRBD2 on 5 matching bases. In germline, CDR1 is SGDLS, CDR2 YYNGEE. The V and J ends lost 0 bases and 4 bases respectively, with 17 bases between them. The CDR3 length is 16 residues. CDR3 in DNA: TGTGCCAGCAGCGTAGGTCTAGCCGGCGGCCAGTACGAGCAGTACTTC. Translating it yields CASSVGLAGGQYEQYF.

The J gene is TRBJ2-1, the V gene TRBV5-1, with no clear D. Trimming cost V 0 bases and J 2 bases, with 9 bases left between them. This CDR3 is built from 15 residues. Germline loops: CDR1 SGHRS, CDR2 YFSETQ. CDR3 sequence (DNA): TGCGCCAGCAGCTTGGTTCTTGCGACCTACAATGAGCAGTTCTTC. Its translation is CASSLVLATYNEQFF.

This chain connects TRBV18 to TRBJ2-7; D might be TRBD1 (5 bases). V lost 6 bases to trimming and J lost 0 bases, with 15 bases between them. CDR1 and CDR2 from the germline V gene are KGHSH and LQKENI. The CDR3 has 15 amino acids. The CDR3 DNA reads TGTGCCAGCTCGGCGGTTATAGGGGTCTCCTACGAGCAGTACTTC. Protein product: CASSAVIGVSYEQYF.

The count of this clone is one. The V and J genes are TRBV11-2 and TRBJ1-3; TRBD1 matches 7 bases. The CDR3 runs 15 residues. Per germline, CDR1 SGHAT and CDR2 FQNNGV. V shed 1 base, J shed 4 bases, and the junction held 4 bases outside the gene matches. CDR3 amino acids: CASSLGQGKGNTIYF. In nucleotides, the CDR3 is TGTGCCAGCAGCTTAGGACAGGGAAAAGGAAACACCATATATTTT.

The genes are TRBV28 and TRBJ1-5; TRBD1 matches at 9 bases. J was trimmed by 7 bases and V by 3 bases; bases with no gene match: 7. Germline V gene lookup returns CDR1 MDHEN and CDR2 SYDVKM. This CDR3 has 15 amino acids. The CDR3 loop is CASSLLGTGTQPQHF. DNA of the CDR3: TGTGCCAGCAGTTTGCTTGGGACAGGGACACAGCCCCAGCATTTT.

This chain links TRBV29-1 with TRBJ1-2; 8 bases fit TRBD1. V trimming: 0 bases; J trimming: 4 bases; junction bases outside the gene matches: 22. CDR3 length: 20 amino acids. Germline CDR1 is SQVTM and CDR2 is ANQGSEA. CDR3 region: CSVEDPADRASSLPRYGYTF. The CDR3 region has the DNA TGCAGCGTTGAAGATCCCGCGGACAGGGCTTCGTCTCTCCCTCGCTATGGCTACACCTTC.

This clone was detected only a few times. The chain carries TRBV27 and TRBJ1-5, with 9 bases aligning to TRBD1. V shed 3 bases, J shed 2 bases, and the junction held 11 bases outside the gene matches. Germline V gene sequence: CDR1 MNHEY, CDR2 SMNVEV (reference sequence). The CDR3 covers 18 residues. The CDR3 spells CASSLDRGRMGGNQPQHF. CDR3 coding DNA: TGTGCCAGCAGTTTGGACAGGGGCAGGATGGGTGGCAATCAGCCCCAGCATTTT.

The chain has TRBV6-4 and TRBJ2-3, with 7 bases fitting TRBD2. Trimming cost V 3 bases and J 0 bases; bases outside gene matches: 6. The germline CDR1 and CDR2 sequences are MRHNA and SNTAGT. CDR3 length: 16 amino acids. For the CDR3, the DNA is TGTGCCAGCAGTGAGGCGGGCGGGAGTAGCACAGATACGCAGTATTTT. Translated, it gives CASSEAGGSSTDTQYF.

This clone appeared once. The J gene is TRBJ2-5, the V gene TRBV11-1, with 7 bases lining up with TRBD2. Trimming removed 3 bases from V and 6 bases from J; junction bases left unmatched: 10. This CDR3 region has 15 residues. Germline V gives CDR1 SGHAT, CDR2 FQDESV (reference sequence). Here the CDR3 DNA reads TGTGCCAGCAGCTTCGAGGGAGGGCCGGTAAAGACCCAGTACTTC. Residues: CASSFEGGPVKTQYF. The complete variable domain, with remaining parts taken from reference TRBV11-1 and TRBJ2-5, reads EAEVAQSPRYKITEKSQAVAFWCDPISGHATLYWYRQILGQGPELLVQFQDESVVDDSQLPKDRFSAERLKGVDSTLKIQPAELGDSAMYLCASSFEGGPVKTQYFGPGTRLLVL.

The chain uses TRBV7-8 and TRBJ2-3; 9 bases are shared with TRBD1. J gave up 2 bases and V 5 bases, and 5 bases lay outside the gene matches. Germline assignment: CDR1 SGHVS and CDR2 FQNEAQ. This CDR3 has 15 amino acids. The CDR3 coding sequence is TGTGCCAGCAGCCTCGACAGGGGGAACACAGATACGCAGTATTTT. As protein: CASSLDRGNTDTQYF.

The chain recombines TRBV7-9 with TRBJ2-1; 12 bases are a match to TRBD2. V lost 5 bases, J lost 1 base, and 3 bases stayed unmatched. This CDR3 region has 16 residues. Germline-derived CDR1 and CDR2 are SEHNR and FQNEAQ (reference sequence). The CDR3 DNA is TGTGCCAGCAGCCATGGACTAGCGGGATCCTACAATGAGCAGTTCTTC. Translated: CASSHGLAGSYNEQFF.

The chain has TRBV7-9 and TRBJ2-2; 12 bases align to TRBD2. This CDR3 has 15 amino acids. CDR1 and CDR2 from the germline V gene are SEHNR and FQNEAQ (reference sequence). The V segment lost 6 bases and the J segment 5 bases; nucleotides outside the gene matches: 4. The CDR3 bases are TGTGCCAGCAGGCCCGGGACTAGCGGGACCGGGGAGCTGTTTTTT. Residues: CASRPGTSGTGELFF.

The chain carries TRBV19 and TRBJ2-1; D perhaps matches TRBD1 (5 bases). This CDR3 comprises 16 residues. V lost 2 bases to trimming and J lost 4 bases, with 15 bases between them. Germline V gene lookup returns CDR1 LNHDA and CDR2 SQIVND (reference sequence). In nucleotides, the CDR3 is TGTGCCAGTAGTATACAACAGACAGCGATTTACAATGAGCAGTTCTTC. Amino acids: CASSIQQTAIYNEQFF.

The CDR3 region is CASSVRQGGATDTQYF. The DNA for the CDR3 is TGTGCCAGCAGCGTCAGACAGGGTGGCGCCACAGATACGCAGTATTTT. The chain employs TRBV7-9 and TRBJ2-3, with 7 bases fitting TRBD1. This CDR3 spans 16 amino acids. J lost 2 bases, V lost 5 bases, and 10 bases had no gene match. The germline gives CDR1 SEHNR, CDR2 FQNEAQ (reference sequence).

The CDR3 here is CASSQTETGGYGWVAQYF. The CDR3 DNA reads TGCGCCAGCAGCCAAACAGAAACAGGGGGCTACGGATGGGTGGCCCAGTACTTC. J is TRBJ2-5 and V is TRBV4-1; 9 nucleotides align to TRBD1. Losses at the gene ends were 2 bases for V and 9 bases for J; bases not matched to a gene: 19. Germline-derived CDR1 and CDR2 are MGHRA and YSYEKL. The CDR3 has 18 residues.